The source of this T cell receptor (beta chain) is a study of PD-1 blockade in mismatch repair-deficient tumors. Study as a whole: Enrolled about 2012-2016, patients had progressing, pretreated mismatch repair-deficient cancers of 12 types.

Germline-derived CDR1 and CDR2 are LNHNV and YYDKDF (reference sequence). The CDR3 covers 15 residues. V lost 0 bases and J lost 8; bases outside the gene matches: 9. Assay: immunoSEQ multiplex PCR; the TCRdb copy retains only in-frame clones and omits some. The table lists 49,000 or so clones, 81% of them singletons. The rearrangement links TRBV15 to TRBJ1-2; 7 bases agree with TRBD1. The sample here was peripheral blood, taken more than 19 weeks after starting pembrolizumab. This TCR derives from an adult with mismatch repair-deficient cancer. The CDR3 sequence: CATSRERRQGAGYTF. The DNA for the CDR3 is TGTGCCACCAGCAGAGAAAGGAGACAGGGCGCCGGCTACACCTTC.